Presented here are 17 T cell receptor beta chains from one specimen sequenced in a study of blood T cell repertoires in COVID-19. TCRdb's copy holds only in-frame clones and misses some; the assay was immunoSEQ multiplex PCR. Among roughly 120,000 clones, 83% were seen once, and the ten largest hold under 2.5%. Sequencing was done on a sample of peripheral blood. These receptors all stem from a man younger than 45 with acute or convalescent COVID-19.

This clone came up a few times. This sequence joins TRBV6-5 and TRBJ1-2; tentative D call: TRBD1 (6 bases). V was shortened by 0 bases and J by 4 bases, with 15 bases between the two germline ends. The CDR3 is made up of 16 amino acids. Germline CDR1 and CDR2: MNHEY and SVGAGI. CDR3 in amino acids: CASSYSFSGGAYGYTF. In DNA, the CDR3 is TGTGCCAGCAGTTACTCATTTTCGGGGGGCGCCTATGGCTACACCTTC.

This clone was recorded only once. The J gene is TRBJ2-1, the V gene TRBV27; no definite D call. This CDR3 contains 14 residues. Germline CDR1 MNHEY, CDR2 SMNVEV (reference sequence). V was clipped by 3 bases and J by 5 bases, with 11 bases between them. CDR3 in amino acids: CASSFFNGNNEQFF. As DNA, the CDR3 is TGTGCCAGCAGTTTCTTTAACGGTAACAATGAGCAGTTCTTC.

The chain combines TRBV5-1 with TRBJ1-4, with a possible D match to TRBD1 (5 bases). The length of the CDR3 is 15 residues. The V and J ends lost 5 bases and 0 bases respectively, with 11 bases between them. Per germline, CDR1 SGHRS and CDR2 YFSETQ. The CDR3 coding sequence is TGCGCCAGCAGGGTCCAGGGTGCAACTAATGAAAAACTGTTTTTT. It translates to CASRVQGATNEKLFF.

This chain uses TRBV30 with TRBJ2-7, with 8 bases aligning to TRBD1. J lost 0 bases, V lost 4 bases, and 2 bases had no gene match. The CDR3 loop spans 13 amino acids. The germline V gene encodes CDR1 GTSNPN and CDR2 SVGIG (reference sequence). The CDR3 protein is CAWTDRVSYEQYV. DNA for the CDR3: TGTGCCTGGACGGACAGGGTCTCCTACGAGCAGTACGTC.

The J gene is TRBJ1-2, the V gene TRBV7-2; D possibly corresponds to TRBD1 (6 bases). The CDR3 is 14 amino acids. Trimming removed 3 bases from V and 5 bases from J, with 13 bases in between. Per germline, CDR1 SGHTA and CDR2 FQGNSA. CDR3 amino acids: CASSFGQTEYGYTF. In nucleotides, the CDR3 is TGTGCCAGCAGCTTCGGACAGACCGAGTATGGCTACACCTTC.

The CDR3 nucleotides read TGCGCCAGCAGTGAGGCTAGCGGACAAGAGACCCAGTACTTC. This translates into CASSEASGQETQYF. The rearrangement uses TRBV10-1 and TRBJ2-5, with 7 bases aligning to TRBD2. CDR1 and CDR2 from the germline V gene are WNHNN and SYGVQD (reference sequence). V was clipped by 2 bases and J by 2 bases; unmatched bases: 2. This CDR3 is built from 14 residues.

The V call is TRBV29-1, the J call TRBJ1-2; D remains unclear. This CDR3 contains 14 residues. The germline V gene has CDR1 SQVTM and CDR2 ANQGSEA. V lost 1 base, J lost 2 bases, and 11 bases lay in between. The CDR3 coding sequence is TGCAGCGTTGAAGGAGGGAGCCTCAACTATGGCTACACCTTC. Translated: CSVEGGSLNYGYTF.

J is TRBJ2-6 and V is TRBV6-6, with 13 bases fitting TRBD2. CDR1 is MNHNY, CDR2 SVGAGI, per germline (reference sequence). This CDR3 comprises 18 residues. Trimming took 6 bases from V and 0 from J; bases not matched to a gene: 5. The CDR3 region has the DNA TGTGCCAGCAGGCGACTAGCGGGAGGCCACTCTGGGGCCAACGTCCTGACTTTC. Its translation is CASRRLAGGHSGANVLTF.

This clone was recorded once. V and J are TRBV12-5 and TRBJ1-5; D remains unclear. Trimming stripped 5 bases from V and 7 bases from J, with 12 bases between. The CDR3 loop spans 13 amino acids. Per germline, CDR1 LGHNT and CDR2 FRNRAP. The CDR3, as DNA: TGTGCTAGTGGTCCTGAACCCGGGCAGCCCCAGCATTTT. Translated: CASGPEPGQPQHF.

This chain connects TRBV4-1 to TRBJ1-4; tentative D call: TRBD1 (5 bases). The CDR3 extends over 15 amino acids. Germline CDR1 reads MGHRA; CDR2 reads YSYEKL. Trimming removed 0 bases at V and 8 bases at J, with 13 bases between. The CDR3 nucleotides read TGCGCCAGCAGCCAAGATGGGGGGGATGGGGAAAAACTGTTTTTT. This sequence encodes CASSQDGGDGEKLFF.

Only one count was recorded for this clone. The CDR3 is CARRGAIYNEQFF. The CDR3 nucleotides are TGTGCCAGACGGGGGGCTATATACAATGAGCAGTTCTTC. This rearrangement joins TRBV2 to TRBJ2-1; tentatively, D is TRBD2 (7 bases). Germline values: CDR1 SNHLY, CDR2 FYNNEI. The CDR3 extends over 13 amino acids. Trimming shortened V by 9 bases and J by 4 bases, and 13 bases separated the two germline ends.

The chain is built from TRBV5-1 and TRBJ2-3; D perhaps matches TRBD2 (5 bases). The CDR3 spans 16 residues. Germline V gene lookup returns CDR1 SGHRS and CDR2 YFSETQ. V was shortened by 4 bases and J by 3 bases, with 18 bases between the two germline ends. The CDR3 DNA reads as TGCGCCAGCAGCGCTGGAAGGAGGACTCAAACAGATACGCAGTATTTT. Translating gives CASSAGRRTQTDTQYF.

This chain links TRBV4-1 with TRBJ1-4, with 10 bases lining up with TRBD1. The CDR3 spans 16 residues. Trimming took 5 bases from V and 3 from J; bases not matched to a gene: 6. Per germline, CDR1 MGHRA and CDR2 YSYEKL. The CDR3 spells CASSRGQGVANEKLFF. CDR3 in DNA: TGCGCCAGCAGCAGAGGACAGGGGGTGGCTAATGAAAAACTGTTTTTT.

The DNA for the CDR3 is TGTGCCAGCAGAGTCGGGACTAGGAGCTACAATGAGCAGTTCTTC. Translated: CASRVGTRSYNEQFF. The rearrangement joins TRBV6-5 to TRBJ2-1; 8 nucleotides align to TRBD2. The CDR3 is 15 amino acids. The J segment lost 3 bases and the V segment lost 6 bases, leaving 7 bases of the junction unmatched. The germline V gene has CDR1 MNHEY and CDR2 SVGAGI.

The chain has TRBV15 and TRBJ1-6; possibly TRBD1 for D (6 bases). The V end lost 1 base, the J end lost 7 bases, and 11 bases lay between the germline ends. There are 15 residues in the CDR3. Germline lookup yields CDR1 LNHNV and CDR2 YYDKDF (reference sequence). CDR3 in amino acids: CATSRVGGPNSPLHF. In nucleotides, the CDR3 is TGTGCCACCAGCAGAGTGGGGGGGCCGAATTCACCCCTCCACTTT.

The V and J genes are TRBV5-1 and TRBJ2-1; a possible D gene is TRBD1 (5 bases). V lost 4 bases and J lost 6, with 17 bases in between. CDR3 length: 15 amino acids. Looked up from germline, CDR1 is SGHRS and CDR2 is YFSETQ. The CDR3 nucleotides read TGCGCCAGCAGCCAGAATGTTCGGCAGGGCAATGAGCAGTTCTTC. Its translation is CASSQNVRQGNEQFF. The whole variable domain, remainder taken from reference TRBV5-1 and TRBJ2-1, is KAGVTQTPRYLIKTRGQQVTLSCSPISGHRSVSWYQQTPGQGLQFLFEYFSETQRNKGNFPGRFSGRQFSNSRSEMNVSTLELGDSALYLCASSQNVRQGNEQFFGPGTRLTVL.

The rearrangement links TRBV5-1 to TRBJ2-5; D is perhaps TRBD2 (5 bases). The CDR3 is made up of 15 amino acids. Trimming removed 4 bases at V and 1 base at J, with 14 bases between. Germline assignment: CDR1 SGHRS and CDR2 YFSETQ. CDR3 loop: CASSPRVPVQETQYF. The CDR3, as DNA: TGCGCCAGCAGCCCGCGGGTGCCCGTCCAAGAGACCCAGTACTTC.